Following are 7 T cell receptor beta chains from one sample sequenced in a study of T cell clones after liver transplantation. Assay used: immunoSEQ multiplex PCR; TCRdb lists only in-frame clones, some missing. The sample shows more than 70,000 clones, around four fifths of them seen only once. This sample comprised CD4+ T cells from blood, obtained at the 22-month timepoint. These TCRs come from a human patient who received a liver transplant. Some T cells may be provided by the graft donor.

The chain joins TRBV5-8 to TRBJ1-3; no reliable D call. Between the trimmed V and J ends, which lost 2 bases and 0 bases, there was a span of 6 bases. This CDR3 is built from 14 residues. The V gene's germline CDR1 is SGHTS and CDR2 YDEGEE. CDR3 DNA sequence: TGTGCCAGCAGCTTCAGGAGCTCTGGAAACACCATATATTTT. This encodes CASSFRSSGNTIYF.

This clone has only one observation. The CDR3 sequence: CASSLAEDHTQYF. As DNA, the CDR3 is TGTGCCAGCAGCTTAGCGGAGGACCATACGCAGTATTTT. The chain uses TRBV7-6 and TRBJ2-3; the D gene is possibly TRBD2 (5 bases). Trimming shortened V by 0 bases and J by 7 bases, and 8 bases separated the two germline ends. The CDR3 totals 13 residues. Germline CDR1 reads SGHVS; CDR2 reads FNYEAQ.

V and J are TRBV7-3 and TRBJ2-3; 9 bases align to TRBD2. From germline, CDR1 is SGHTA and CDR2 FQGTGA. CDR3 length: 14 amino acids. J was trimmed by 6 bases and V by 5 bases; bases with no gene match: 6. In nucleotides, the CDR3 is TGTGCCAGCAGCCCGGGACTAGCAGGCGATACGCAGTATTTT. Translation: CASSPGLAGDTQYF.

This clone was seen a single time. The chain couples TRBV4-2 to TRBJ2-2; 10 bases align to TRBD2. CDR1 is LGHNA and CDR2 is YNFKEQ in the germline V gene. The J segment lost 5 bases and the V segment lost 2 bases, leaving 8 bases of the junction unmatched. The CDR3 has 17 amino acids. The CDR3 sequence is CASSQNLAGVGTGELFF. CDR3 DNA: TGTGCCAGCAGCCAAAATCTAGCGGGAGTCGGGACCGGGGAGCTGTTTTTT.

The genes are TRBV4-1 and TRBJ2-7; D gene ambiguous. In germline, CDR1 is MGHRA, CDR2 YSYEKL. Trimming took 4 bases from V and 6 from J, leaving 13 bases between them. This CDR3 is built from 13 residues. In nucleotides, the CDR3 is TGCGCCAGCAGCCTCCTCCTAGGTCTCGAGCAGTACTTC. This encodes CASSLLLGLEQYF.

V gene TRBV2 combines with J gene TRBJ2-3; 10 positions agree with TRBD2. Germline V gene sequence: CDR1 SNHLY, CDR2 FYNNEI. Trimming removed 6 bases from V and 0 bases from J; junction bases left unmatched: 3. The CDR3 runs to 15 residues. Here the CDR3 reads CASRPSGSSTDTQYF. The CDR3 nucleotides read TGTGCCAGCAGGCCTAGCGGGAGTAGCACAGATACGCAGTATTTT. The full variable domain, rest sourced from reference TRBV2 and TRBJ2-3, is EPEVTQTPSHQVTQMGQEVILRCVPISNHLYFYWYRQILGQKVEFLVSFYNNEISEKSEIFDDQFSVERPDGSNFTLKIRSTKLEDSAMYFCASRPSGSSTDTQYFGPGTRLTVL.

The rearrangement joins TRBV19 to TRBJ1-5; 7 bases are shared with TRBD1. The CDR3 contains 14 residues. CDR1 is LNHDA and CDR2 is SQIVND in the germline V gene (reference sequence). The junction had 1 base not matched to a gene; V was cut back by 3 bases and J by 2 bases. The CDR3 is CASSIGQGNQPQHF. DNA for the CDR3: TGTGCCAGTAGTATCGGACAGGGCAATCAGCCCCAGCATTTT.